This T cell receptor (beta chain) was identified in a study of CD8 T cells in ankylosing spondylitis (dated by TCRdb to between 2016 and 2019). As for the study more broadly: The study profiled T cell receptor beta repertoires in healthy donors and ankylosing spondylitis patients to find disease-linked TCR variants. The full study cohort was made up of about two dozen ankylosing spondylitis patients and some 100 healthy donors. Samples of peripheral blood were taken, and for ankylosing spondylitis patients, synovial fluid was collected as well.

General study outcomes and caveats: The disease-linked clones showed a CD8+ phenotype and occurred at relatively low frequencies in peripheral blood. Blood from ankylosing spondylitis patients appeared to be characterized by a TCR beta motif made up of several highly homologous amino acid variants. Significant enrichment of the disease-linked clones was reported in matched synovial fluid samples from ankylosing spondylitis patients. Some of the motif variants had been reported before in the synovial fluid and blood of reactive arthritis patients, a finding that suggests common disease-initiation mechanisms.

As regards this clonotype: Its antigen remains undetermined. Nothing much larger sits one base from this clone, and base qualities are not available.

Sequencing was performed on an Illumina HiSeq 2500. TCR beta libraries were prepared by quantitative 5'-RACE with molecular barcodes. From the authors' description of their analysis: Disease-linked TCR variants were identified with a new computational method built on a probabilistic model of VDJ rearrangement. TCRdb trimmed public reads at Q25 via fastp, called clones via MiXCR and kept in-frame beta chains. Every entry covers one CDR3 protein and lists the most common genes and DNA from its rows. In this record, the V and J calls reflect TCRdb's handling and not the investigators' own analysis. This sample gives 700,000 to 850,000 distinct CDR3 sequences in total; about an eighth of them show up just once. The ten largest clones represent less than 0.65% of the sample. What was sequenced was blood, either unsorted or a sorted T cell fraction (not recorded which). The receptor's source is a male donor with ankylosing spondylitis.

The encoded CDR3 is CASRQFGEQYF. The DNA is TGTGCCAGCAGACAGTTCGGGGAGCAGTACTTC. The sequence links TRBV6-2 or TRBV6-3 to TRBJ2-7; no D gene call is confident. From the cysteine through the phenylalanine, the CDR3 covers 11 amino acids. CDR3 DNA only is kept here, 33 bases in frame from base 1. Cut back by 6 bases and 7 bases, the V and J ends lie 10 bases apart. The germline V gene gives CDR1 as MNHEY and CDR2 as SVGEGT.